This TCR beta chain comes out of a study of blood T cell repertoires in COVID-19. CDR3 length: 16 residues. Germline V CDR1 and CDR2: SGDLS, YYNGEE. J gave up 5 bases and V 4 bases, and 14 bases lay outside the gene matches. This table comes from immunoSEQ multiplex PCR, and its TCRdb copy is limited to in-frame clones, with some not included. The sample has over 200,000 clones; more than 70% are singletons. The chain uses TRBV9 and TRBJ1-2; 7 nucleotides align to TRBD1. Input material: peripheral blood. The TCR was taken from a woman between 55 and 75 years old with acute or convalescent COVID-19. CDR3 residues: CASSTGTAPKLYGYTF. The CDR3 DNA reads TGTGCCAGCAGCACAGGGACAGCTCCTAAACTTTATGGCTACACCTTC.